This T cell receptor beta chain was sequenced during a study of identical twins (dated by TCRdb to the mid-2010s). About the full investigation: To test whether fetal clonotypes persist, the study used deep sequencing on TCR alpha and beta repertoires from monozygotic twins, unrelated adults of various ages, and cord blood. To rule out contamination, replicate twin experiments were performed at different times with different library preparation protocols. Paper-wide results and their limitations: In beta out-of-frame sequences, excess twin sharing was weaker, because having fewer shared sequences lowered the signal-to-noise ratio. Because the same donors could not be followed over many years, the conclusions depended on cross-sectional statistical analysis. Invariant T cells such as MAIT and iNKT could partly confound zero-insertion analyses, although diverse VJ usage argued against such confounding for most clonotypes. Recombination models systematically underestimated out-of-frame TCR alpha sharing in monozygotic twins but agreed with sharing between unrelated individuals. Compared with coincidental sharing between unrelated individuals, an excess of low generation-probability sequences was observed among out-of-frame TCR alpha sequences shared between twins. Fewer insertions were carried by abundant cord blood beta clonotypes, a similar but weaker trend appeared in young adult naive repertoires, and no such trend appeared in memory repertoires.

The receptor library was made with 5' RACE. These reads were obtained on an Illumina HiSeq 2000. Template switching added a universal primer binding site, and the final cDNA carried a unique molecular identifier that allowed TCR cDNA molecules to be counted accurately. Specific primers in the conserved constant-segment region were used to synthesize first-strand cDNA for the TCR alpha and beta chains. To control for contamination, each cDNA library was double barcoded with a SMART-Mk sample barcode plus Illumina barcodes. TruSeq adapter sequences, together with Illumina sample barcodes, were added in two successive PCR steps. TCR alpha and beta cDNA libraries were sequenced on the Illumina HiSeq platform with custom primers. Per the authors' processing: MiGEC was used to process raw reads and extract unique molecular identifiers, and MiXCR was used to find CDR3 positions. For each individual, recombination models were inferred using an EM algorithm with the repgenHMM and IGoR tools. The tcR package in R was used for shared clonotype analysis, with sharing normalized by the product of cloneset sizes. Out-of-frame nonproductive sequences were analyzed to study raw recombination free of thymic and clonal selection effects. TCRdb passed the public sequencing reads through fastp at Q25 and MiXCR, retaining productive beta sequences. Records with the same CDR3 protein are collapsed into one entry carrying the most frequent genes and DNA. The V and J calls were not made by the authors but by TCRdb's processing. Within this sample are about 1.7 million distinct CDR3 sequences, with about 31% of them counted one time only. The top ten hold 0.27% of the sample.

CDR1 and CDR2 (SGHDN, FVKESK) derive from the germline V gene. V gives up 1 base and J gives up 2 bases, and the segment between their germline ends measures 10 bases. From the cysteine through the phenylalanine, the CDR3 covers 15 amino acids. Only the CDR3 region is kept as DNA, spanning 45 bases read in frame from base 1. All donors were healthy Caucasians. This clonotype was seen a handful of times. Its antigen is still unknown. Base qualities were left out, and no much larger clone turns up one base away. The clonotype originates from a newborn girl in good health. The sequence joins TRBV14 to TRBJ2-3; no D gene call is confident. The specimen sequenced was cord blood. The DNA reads TGTGCCAGCAGCCAAGCCCCCGCTCCCACAGATACGCAGTATTTT. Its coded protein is CASSQAPAPTDTQYF. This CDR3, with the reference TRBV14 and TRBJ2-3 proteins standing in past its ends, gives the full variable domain EAGVTQFPSHSVIEKGQTVTLRCDPISGHDNLYWYRRVMGKEIKFLLHFVKESKQDESGMPNNRFLAERTGGTYSTLKVQPAELEDSGVYFCASSQAPAPTDTQYFGPGTRLTVL.